One and the same sample provided the 20 T cell receptor beta chains below, sequenced in a study of T-cell reconstitution after alpha-beta-depleted transplantation in children. Unique molecular identifiers were incorporated when the TCRbeta library was constructed. TCRdb passed the PCR reads through MiXCR, listing each CDR3 protein once. Among hundreds of thousands of distinct CDR3 sequences listed, 8% to 11% were seen once. Source: PBMCs, taken before TCRalphabeta/CD19-depleted stem cell transplant. Receptors were obtained from a child aged 2-15 years with inherited bone marrow failure, due to receive a stem cell transplant.

This clonotype came up many times. This sequence joins TRBV5-4 and TRBJ1-1; D unresolved. Trimming removed 2 bases at V and 5 bases at J, with 19 bases between. The germline gives CDR1 SGHNT, CDR2 YYREEE (reference sequence). The CDR3 has 16 amino acids. CDR3 bases: TGTGCCAGCAGCTTAGGACGGAGAACCGGGCGGACTGAAGCTTTCTTT. Its protein is CASSLGRRTGRTEAFF.

This clonotype occurred many times. The chain combines TRBV4-2 with TRBJ2-3; D unclear. Trimming removed 1 base from V and 2 bases from J, with 7 bases in between. Germline V lookup: CDR1 LGHNA, CDR2 YNFKEQ. The CDR3 is 14 amino acids. The CDR3 protein is CASSQAGHTDTQYF. The CDR3 nucleotides read TGTGCCAGCAGCCAAGCGGGTCACACAGATACGCAGTATTTT.

This clonotype was picked up a small number of times. J is TRBJ2-1 and V is TRBV7-9; 7 bases line up with TRBD2. CDR1 and CDR2 (germline): SEHNR, FQNEAQ (reference sequence). After removal of 3 bases from V and 7 bases from J, the junction contained 9 bases not matched to a gene. The CDR3 contains 15 residues. CDR3 coding DNA: TGTGCCAGCAGCTTCGGTGGCGGGAGTGGTAATGAGCAGTTCTTC. It translates to CASSFGGGSGNEQFF.

Regarding this clonotype: A single base separates this from a much larger clone, so it may be a read error. V usage is TRBV5-4 and J usage is TRBJ2-3; tentatively, D is TRBD2 (6 bases). The CDR3 has 15 residues. Trimming pared 4 bases from V and 0 bases from J, leaving 12 bases between. Germline CDR1 SGHNT, CDR2 YYREEE (reference sequence). CDR3 amino acids: CASSNLATSTDTQYF. The CDR3 DNA follows: TGTGCCAGCAGCAATCTAGCGACTAGCACAGATACGCAGTATTTT.

This clonotype came up a few times. V is TRBV4-3 and J is TRBJ2-7; D is uncertain. Deletions cut 0 bases from V and 0 bases from J, with 9 bases between. Per the germline V gene, CDR1 is LGHNA and CDR2 is YSLEER. The CDR3 length is 15 residues. The CDR3 DNA reads as TGCGCCAGCAGCCAAGATAGATTTCCCTCCTACGAGCAGTACTTC. Protein sequence: CASSQDRFPSYEQYF.

This clonotype was counted many times. A junction boundary mismatches the germline segment, possibly from a read error. The CDR3 reads CASSLGFGHSYEQYF. CDR3 in DNA: TGTGCTAGCAGCTTAGGGTTTGGCCACTCCTACGAGCAGTACTTC. The chain joins TRBV7-7 to TRBJ2-7; no reliable D call. The CDR3 contains 15 residues. The germline V gene encodes CDR1 SSHAT and CDR2 FNYEAQ (reference sequence).

DNA of the CDR3: TGCAGTGCTACCCGGACTAGCGGAGGCCTCTACGAGCAGTACTTC. This translates into CSATRTSGGLYEQYF. The V and J genes are TRBV20-1 and TRBJ2-7, with 10 bases matching TRBD2. V was pared by 4 bases and J by 3 bases, with 9 bases of the junction left unmatched. CDR1 and CDR2 from the germline V gene are DFQATT and SNEGSKA (reference sequence). This CDR3 comprises 15 residues.

This clonotype came up many times. The chain couples TRBV28 to TRBJ2-5; 7 bases agree with TRBD1. The germline gives CDR1 MDHEN, CDR2 SYDVKM. The CDR3 length is 14 residues. The V gene end was trimmed by 6 bases and the J gene end by 5 bases; junction bases not matched to a gene: 9. CDR3 in DNA: TGTGCCAGCAGGGAACAGGGGTTTTGGGAGACCCAGTACTTC. This gives the protein CASREQGFWETQYF.

This clonotype was seen only a few times. The chain links TRBV27 to TRBJ2-5; 7 nucleotides align to TRBD2. The CDR3 length is 16 residues. V shed 1 base and J 1 base; nucleotides not matched to a gene: 6. Per germline, CDR1 MNHEY and CDR2 SMNVEV (reference sequence). This chain's CDR3 is CASSLFSGGSQETQYF. DNA of the CDR3: TGTGCCAGCAGTTTATTCTCGGGAGGCAGCCAAGAGACCCAGTACTTC.

This chain uses TRBV9 with TRBJ2-1; D remains ambiguous. The germline V gene encodes CDR1 SGDLS and CDR2 YYNGEE. The V gene lost 4 bases and the J gene lost 6 bases, with 8 bases spanning the gap. The CDR3 has 12 residues. DNA for the CDR3: TGTGCCAGCAGCCCAGCACCCAATGAGCAGTTCTTC. This codes for CASSPAPNEQFF.

Points on this clonotype: Possible read error: a much larger clone is one base away. The chain recombines TRBV19 with TRBJ1-4; TRBD1 is a possible D gene (6 bases). Germline V gives CDR1 LNHDA, CDR2 SQIVND (reference sequence). The CDR3 contains 14 residues. DNA of the CDR3: TGTGCCTGTAGCAATCCGGGACAAAATGAAAAACTGTTTTTT. Translated, it gives CACSNPGQNEKLFF.

Turning to this clonotype: Sequence at one end of the junction differs from germline and may be a read error. The gene calls are TRBV5-1 and TRBJ2-4, with D possibly TRBD2 on 5 matching bases. Germline V gene data show CDR1 as SGHRS and CDR2 as YFSETQ. This CDR3 contains 14 residues. The CDR3 DNA sequence: TGCGCCAGCAGCTTGCGGCTAGCCAGAAACATTCAGTACTTC. Its protein product is CASSLRLARNIQYF.

Notes on this clonotype: Being one base from a much bigger clone, this may be a read error. The V gene is TRBV12-3 or TRBV12-4, the J gene TRBJ2-5, with 8 bases that match TRBD1. Germline trimming cut 9 bases from V and 5 bases from J; bases unmatched to any gene: 5. The CDR3 runs to 12 residues. The CDR3 DNA sequence: TGTGCCAGTCTCAGGACAGGGGAGACCCAGTACTTC. Translating it yields CASLRTGETQYF.

The table lists this clonotype with many counts. The chain has TRBV10-3 and TRBJ2-7; 12 nucleotides align to TRBD2. Germline CDR1 ENHRY, CDR2 SYGVKD. With 6 bases clipped from V and 6 bases from J, the junction kept 9 bases outside the gene matches. This CDR3 has 15 amino acids. The CDR3 sequence is CAIRDRLAGVTEQYF. CDR3 in DNA: TGTGCCATCAGAGACCGACTAGCGGGAGTAACCGAGCAGTACTTC.

The V call is TRBV29-1, the J call TRBJ2-7, with 11 bases aligning to TRBD1. CDR1 SQVTM and CDR2 ANQGSEA come from the germline V gene. This CDR3 has 14 residues. Unmatched junction bases numbered 7, after V lost 4 bases and J lost 5 bases. The CDR3: CSVGGGQGGDEQYF. CDR3 DNA sequence: TGCAGCGTTGGGGGGGGACAGGGGGGAGACGAGCAGTACTTC.

This chain connects TRBV30 to TRBJ1-1; 8 bases fit TRBD1. This CDR3 has 11 residues. Germline CDR1 reads GTSNPN; CDR2 reads SVGIG (reference sequence). V trimming: 2 bases; J trimming: 8 bases; junction bases outside the gene matches: 1. The CDR3 spells CAWSWTGEAFF. As DNA, the CDR3 is TGTGCCTGGAGTTGGACAGGGGAAGCTTTCTTT.

This clonotype was detected many times. The rearrangement uses TRBV4-3 and TRBJ2-7, with D maybe TRBD2 (6 bases). With 0 bases removed from V and 4 bases from J, the gap between germline ends came to 10 bases. Germline V gene data show CDR1 as LGHNA and CDR2 as YSLEER. CDR3 length: 14 residues. CDR3 protein: CASSQDAGTYEQYF. The CDR3 DNA is TGCGCCAGCAGCCAAGACGCGGGGACTTACGAGCAGTACTTC.

The sample holds many counts of this clonotype. Here the CDR3 DNA reads TGCAGTGCTAGGACAGGGGAGACTGAAGCTTTCTTT. Its translation is CSARTGETEAFF. The chain recombines TRBV20-1 with TRBJ1-1, with 8 bases lining up with TRBD1. CDR3 length: 12 amino acids. Per germline, CDR1 DFQATT and CDR2 SNEGSKA (reference sequence). V was pared by 3 bases and J by 5 bases, with 2 bases of the junction left unmatched.

This clonotype has a count of ten or more. The rearrangement joins TRBV28 to TRBJ2-7; no firm D call. Germline V gene data show CDR1 as MDHEN and CDR2 as SYDVKM. The V gene lost 5 bases and the J gene lost 9 bases, with 11 bases spanning the gap. This CDR3 comprises 11 residues. In nucleotides, the CDR3 is TGTGCCAGCAGTCCCGGGCCGGCGCAGTACTTC. This sequence encodes CASSPGPAQYF. Based on the CDR3 plus reference TRBV28 and TRBJ2-7, the full variable domain is DVKVTQSSRYLVKRTGEKVFLECVQDMDHENMFWYRQDPGLGLRLIYFSYDVKMKEKGDIPEGYSVSREKKERFSLILESASTNQTSMYLCASSPGPAQYFGPGTRLTVT.

The rearrangement joins TRBV14 to TRBJ1-3; unclear D gene. Per the germline V gene, CDR1 is SGHDN and CDR2 is FVKESK. This CDR3 has 17 amino acids. Deletions cut 3 bases from V and 3 bases from J, with 18 bases between. CDR3 DNA: TGTGCCAGCAGCCACCTTCCGGGCCTAGGTTTTGGAAACACCATATATTTT. Protein: CASSHLPGLGFGNTIYF. Full variable domain (missing parts from reference TRBV14 and TRBJ1-3): EAGVTQFPSHSVIEKGQTVTLRCDPISGHDNLYWYRRVMGKEIKFLLHFVKESKQDESGMPNNRFLAERTGGTYSTLKVQPAELEDSGVYFCASSHLPGLGFGNTIYFGEGSWLTVV.